This T cell receptor (beta chain) came from a study of Ad26.COV2.S vaccination and SARS-CoV-2 variants. Across the study: The donor was enrolled in the Ad26.COV2.S arm of the COV1001 trial. Study-level points and caveats: Marked by substantial breadth, spike-specific CD8+ and CD4+ T cell responses were reportedly seen after vaccination.

Libraries were prepared by immunoSEQ multiplex PCR; TCRdb keeps only in-frame clonotypes and omits some of them. The table lists about 350,000 clones, approximately 84% of them singletons. The CDR3 has 16 residues. Unmatched junction bases numbered 0, after V lost 1 base and J lost 1 base. Germline loops: CDR1 LNHDA, CDR2 SQIVND (reference sequence). Described treatment: over 15 received Ad26.COV2.S at low or high dose, single or two shots; about 5 received placebo; per-sample allocation not given. Following the first vaccine or placebo injection, samples were taken on day 63. Regarding this clone: The antigen remains unidentified.

This clonotype was sampled from a person aged 18-60 years who received the Ad26.COV2.S COVID-19 vaccine or a placebo. The material was peripheral blood, obtained in a trial of Ad26.COV2.S vaccine versus placebo. The rearrangement links TRBV19 to TRBJ2-5; TRBD2 aligns across 13 bases. CDR3 nucleotide sequence: TGTGCCAGTAGTATAGGACTAGCGGGGGGCCAAGAGACCCAGTACTTC. Its protein is CASSIGLAGGQETQYF.